The 3 T cell receptor beta chains listed next were all sequenced from one sample in a study of cytomegalovirus exposure and HLA in healthy donors. It was with 60 Vbeta and 13 Jbeta primers that the PCR ran. The protocol was immunoSEQ multiplex PCR, while the TCRdb copy is restricted to in-frame clones and leaves out a portion. Altogether about 150,000 clones are present, 73% being singletons, with the ten largest covering approximately 1.6%. Input material: PBMCs. These receptors were collected from a woman aged 18-30 years in good health and CMV-seronegative.

V gene TRBV11-2 combines with J gene TRBJ1-2; 11 nucleotides agree with TRBD1. The CDR3 has 15 residues. Germline CDR1 reads SGHAT; CDR2 reads FQNNGV. V shed 5 bases and J 4 bases; nucleotides not matched to a gene: 6. CDR3 sequence: CASSTGTGGVYGYTF. The CDR3 nucleotides are TGTGCCAGCAGCACCGGGACAGGGGGGGTCTATGGCTACACCTTC.

The chain joins TRBV4-3 to TRBJ1-6, with 7 bases that match TRBD1. The CDR3 consists of 15 residues. V shed 0 bases, J shed 10 bases, and the junction held 6 bases outside the gene matches. Germline lookup yields CDR1 LGHNA and CDR2 YSLEER. The CDR3 nucleotides are TGCGCCAGCAGCCAAGATCGACAGGGTGGGTCACCCCTCCACTTT. Its translation is CASSQDRQGGSPLHF.

This rearrangement joins TRBV6-4 to TRBJ2-1; 12 bases align to TRBD2. Germline V gives CDR1 MRHNA, CDR2 SNTAGT. There are 15 residues in the CDR3. V trimming: 6 bases; J trimming: 6 bases; junction bases outside the gene matches: 6. CDR3 protein: CASSDATSGGNEQFF. In DNA form, the CDR3 reads TGTGCCAGCAGCGATGCGACTAGCGGGGGCAATGAGCAGTTCTTC.